The T cell receptor beta chain described here comes from a study of blood T cells in healthy people across ages. A sample-barcoded 5' primer and a J-beta primer mix were used in a second PCR of roughly 7 to 11 cycles. TCRdb reprocessed the 5' RACE reads with MiXCR, giving one entry per CDR3 protein. The table records hundreds of thousands of distinct CDR3 sequences, 21% of them present only once. The TCR sequence derives from a man in his sixties or seventies in good health. Material: blood.

CDR3 residues: CSASPSGRGTGELFF. The CDR3 DNA is TGCAGTGCTAGTCCCAGCGGGAGGGGCACCGGGGAGCTGTTTTTT. The V and J genes are TRBV20-1 and TRBJ2-2; 10 bases match TRBD2. The germline V gene encodes CDR1 DFQATT and CDR2 SNEGSKA (reference sequence). V trimming: 3 bases; J trimming: 4 bases; junction bases outside the gene matches: 5. The CDR3 is 15 residues long.